This T cell receptor (beta chain) was sequenced in a study of cytomegalovirus exposure and HLA in healthy donors. Whole-study findings and limits: The authors reported that TCR beta sequences could predict HLA-A and HLA-B alleles. These predictions were accurate for most subjects in the first cohort. A later look showed TCR association rates differing by HLA locus, highest for DRB1 and lowest for HLA-C.

PCR primers comprised 60 Vbeta and 13 Jbeta primers. Assay used: immunoSEQ multiplex PCR; TCRdb lists only in-frame clones, some missing. Of about 160,000 clones in the sample, 82% are singletons; the top ten hold 7.5% to 9%. In the case of this clone: Its matching antigen is unknown.

The V gene lost 2 bases and the J gene lost 10 bases, with 27 bases spanning the gap. Germline V gives CDR1 KGHSH, CDR2 LQKENI. CDR3 length: 17 residues. The receptor was isolated from a male donor in good health and CMV-seropositive. Sequenced material: PBMCs. The chain combines TRBV18 with TRBJ2-7; tentative D call: TRBD1 (6 bases). This CDR3 reads CASSPSQRGSDRSEQYF. The CDR3 region has the DNA TGTGCCAGCTCACCAAGTCAACGGGGCAGTGACAGGTCGGAACAGTACTTC.